This TCR beta chain comes out of a study of blood T cells in healthy people across ages. Turning to this clonotype: The target antigen is unknown.

Primers used in a second PCR of about 7 to 12 cycles were a sample-barcoded 5' primer and a J-beta primer mix. A minimum of 3 million CDR3-containing paired-end reads was obtained for each sample. MiXCR was run by TCRdb on the 5' RACE reads, yielding one entry per CDR3 protein. The repertoire consists of around 1.5 million distinct CDR3 sequences, with 35% to 45% occurring once and the leading ten covering 6.5% to 10%. The CDR3 has 14 residues. Trimming removed 6 bases from V and 0 bases from J; junction bases left unmatched: 5. Germline CDR1 ENHRY, CDR2 SYGVKD. Study-level findings and limits: Researchers report that TCR beta diversity correlated strongly with naive T cell percentage. TCR beta diversity per million T cells fell roughly linearly with age.

Healthy Caucasian individuals from Russia aged about 6 to 90 served as donors. This TCR was sampled from a woman between 18 and 29 years old in good health. This chain connects TRBV10-3 to TRBJ2-7; 7 bases align to TRBD1. The sequencing sample was made of blood. The CDR3 protein is CAISHGDSSYEQYF. CDR3 nucleotides: TGTGCCATCAGCCATGGGGACAGCTCCTACGAGCAGTACTTC.